This entry concerns a single T cell receptor (beta chain). This clone was detected ten times or more. What this receptor recognizes is not known. Within one base of it there is no much larger clone, and no base qualities were kept. TRB sequencing was run on genomic DNA with either the immunoSEQ assay at survey resolution or the hsTCRB kit. On the study's bioinformatics: The immunoSEQ software handled the initial read processing, while the LymphoSeq R package was used for the repertoire analyses. Clonality was computed as 1 minus normalized Shannon entropy, and a Gini coefficient was also calculated for each TRB dataset. To infer phenotypes in unsorted samples, TRB sequences from sorted subsets of the recipient or donor were mapped onto the unsorted samples of the same recipient. This immuneACCESS table, as held by TCRdb, lists in-frame sequences with V and J called but not all clones. Of the missing ones, under half trace to an unresolved V gene in checked studies; the others have no known cause. The V and J calls and clone size come from that table; D and trimming were worked out from the DNA. The table puts approximately 13,000 clones in this sample, none counted just once. The top ten clones comprise roughly 26% of the sample.

In light of the paper, this sample's time point label describes: posttransplant day relative to BM transplant. According to the study, the label for this sample's treatment or condition signals: high-dose cyclophosphamide on days +3 and +4 as single-agent GVHD prophylaxis. For conditioning, the PTCy patients got busulfan and fludarabine, then a related or unrelated marrow graft, followed by cyclophosphamide on days +3 and +4. The PTCy-treated patients were drawn from a prospective, multi-institutional clinical trial. Peripheral blood and bone marrow mononuclear cells were isolated by Ficoll-Hypaque density centrifugation and cryopreserved. Trimming removed 8 bases from V and 7 bases from J, leaving 5 bases between the germline ends. The germline V gene (reference sequence) specifies SEHNR as CDR1 and FQNEAQ as CDR2. The CDR3 runs 10 amino acids, cysteine and phenylalanine included. Only the CDR3 DNA stays, 30 bases, in frame from base 1.

This specimen belongs to a study of T cells after posttransplantation cyclophosphamide (TCRdb year 2016). Study-level background: T cell repertoire reconstitution was tracked by TRB sequencing after myeloablative bone marrow transplantation in which posttransplantation cyclophosphamide was used as GVHD prophylaxis. Samples from a few dozen PTCy-treated patients, along with samples from roughly 15 of their related bone marrow donors, underwent antigen receptor sequencing. TRA and TRB clonality were tightly correlated in 9 samples, so subsequent TCR analyses focused on TRB only. Blood from all 35 or so PTCy patients who had 1-year posttransplant specimens underwent TRB sequencing. In 3 patients, TRB sequencing was also performed on up to about 3 more blood samples taken 2 to 5.2 years after transplant, and in a handful of patients, pretransplant blood was also TRB-sequenced. Public TRB sequences were compared against a database of over 3,000 sequences linked to responses to pathogens, tumor antigens, self-antigens and alloantigens. Results the study describes overall, beyond this receptor: Across 35 to 45 patients, TRB clonality was highly associated with recipient CMV seropositivity and CMV reactivation, and diversity in PTCy patients was similar to diversity in CNI/methotrexate controls. Donor-recipient similarity was low at 1-2 months but rose over the first year, and later blood repertoires were often dominated by donor CD8+ memory clones. The TRB repertoires of T cells infiltrating skin or the GI tract showed only limited overlap with the TRB repertoires found in blood.

The chain couples TRBV7-9 to TRBJ1-4, with no D gene named confidently. The source was PBMCs, collected after allogeneic stem cell transplant with posttransplant cyclophosphamide. This receptor was taken from a female patient in her forties who received an allogeneic stem cell transplant from an unrelated donor, was CMV-positive, and had acute GVHD only. After a transplant, the graft donor may have provided part of the T cells. The DNA sequence follows: TGTGCCAGCTCGGGTGAAAAACTGTTTTTT. Translated, it gives CASSGEKLFF.